Listed here are 25 T cell receptor beta chains from one sample, sequenced in a study of blood T cell repertoires in COVID-19. TCRdb's table, derived via immunoSEQ multiplex PCR, lists solely in-frame clones and lacks some. The sample has about 280,000 clones; 80% to 85% are singletons. Material: PBMCs or T cells enriched from blood (not recorded which). The receptors here all came from a man aged 40-55 years who had been exposed to COVID-19.

The V and J genes are TRBV3-1 (or the pseudogene TRBV3-2) and TRBJ1-2, with 8 nucleotides matching TRBD1. The CDR3 contains 13 residues. Germline-derived CDR1 and CDR2 are LGHDT and YNNKEL (reference sequence). The V gene end was trimmed by 5 bases and the J gene end by 8 bases; junction bases not matched to a gene: 7. Here the CDR3 DNA reads TGTGCCAGCAGCTCTACAGGGGGGCAAGGCTACACCTTC. This encodes CASSSTGGQGYTF.

This chain uses TRBV14 with TRBJ1-1; a possible D gene is TRBD1 (5 bases). CDR3 size: 17 residues. In germline, CDR1 is SGHDN, CDR2 FVKESK. Trimming removed 0 bases at V and 0 bases at J, with 14 bases between. The CDR3 here is CASSQDLLGGMNTEAFF. DNA for the CDR3: TGTGCCAGCAGCCAAGATCTGCTGGGGGGGATGAACACTGAAGCTTTCTTT. Based on the CDR3 plus reference TRBV14 and TRBJ1-1, the full variable domain is EAGVTQFPSHSVIEKGQTVTLRCDPISGHDNLYWYRRVMGKEIKFLLHFVKESKQDESGMPNNRFLAERTGGTYSTLKVQPAELEDSGVYFCASSQDLLGGMNTEAFFGQGTRLTVV.

The V call is TRBV14, the J call TRBJ2-2; a possible D gene is TRBD1 (6 bases). The V gene's germline CDR1 is SGHDN and CDR2 FVKESK. The CDR3 sequence is 15 residues long. V shed 8 bases and J shed 2 bases, with 15 bases lying between them. The CDR3 sequence is CASGRQETNTGELFF. DNA of the CDR3: TGTGCCAGCGGAAGACAGGAAACTAACACCGGGGAGCTGTTTTTT.

The chain couples TRBV4-2 to TRBJ2-2; 7 nucleotides match TRBD2. This CDR3 spans 17 amino acids. The V and J ends lost 0 bases and 2 bases, in that order; junction bases with no gene match: 6. Germline-derived CDR1 and CDR2 are LGHNA and YNFKEQ. CDR3 protein: CASSQEGGRANTGELFF. CDR3 DNA: TGTGCCAGCAGCCAAGAGGGAGGGAGGGCCAACACCGGGGAGCTGTTTTTT.

This rearrangement joins TRBV28 to TRBJ1-2; 7 nucleotides align to TRBD1. This CDR3 has 15 residues. Germline CDR1 and CDR2: MDHEN and SYDVKM. The J segment lost 8 bases and the V segment lost 6 bases, leaving 15 bases of the junction unmatched. CDR3 DNA sequence: TGTGCCAGCAGGGGGCCCGAGACAGGGAGACGGGGCTACACCTTC. Translated: CASRGPETGRRGYTF.

The V and J genes are TRBV4-1 and TRBJ2-1; 8 bases map to TRBD2. Trimming took 4 bases from V and 10 from J; bases not matched to a gene: 12. The CDR3 has 15 residues. Germline V gene data show CDR1 as MGHRA and CDR2 as YSYEKL. The CDR3 region has the DNA TGCGCCAGCAGCCGCCCCCCGAGCGGGAGCTGGGAGCAGTTCTTC. It yields the protein CASSRPPSGSWEQFF.

A single count supports this clone. The V and J genes are TRBV6-6 and TRBJ2-2; possible D gene TRBD1, 6 bases. There are 14 residues in the CDR3. The germline V gene encodes CDR1 MNHNY and CDR2 SVGAGI (reference sequence). Trimming left V 5 bases short and J 7 bases short, with 14 bases between. The CDR3 sequence is CASSLQQGIGELFF. In DNA form, the CDR3 reads TGTGCCAGCAGTCTTCAGCAGGGGATCGGGGAGCTGTTTTTT.

The chain has TRBV5-1 and TRBJ2-7, with 13 bases lining up with TRBD2. This CDR3 is built from 15 residues. The V gene's germline CDR1 is SGHRS and CDR2 YFSETQ. Trimming removed 5 bases from V and 4 bases from J; junction bases left unmatched: 6. CDR3 nucleotide sequence: TGCGCCAGCAGACGGACTAGCGGGAGTGTATACGAGCAGTACTTC. It specifies CASRRTSGSVYEQYF.

The chain uses TRBV18 and TRBJ2-1, with 7 bases lining up with TRBD2. The ends lost 1 base at V and 7 bases at J; junction bases unmatched: 13. The germline gives CDR1 KGHSH, CDR2 LQKENI. CDR3 length equals 17 residues. The CDR3 sequence is CASSPLVGSTRGNEQFF. CDR3 in DNA: TGTGCCAGCTCACCACTCGTTGGCAGTACGCGGGGGAATGAGCAGTTCTTC.

This clone was found once. The V gene is TRBV6-5, the J gene TRBJ1-5, with D uncertain. The CDR3 totals 15 residues. The germline CDR1 and CDR2 sequences are MNHEY and SVGAGI. Trimming removed 0 bases at V and 5 bases at J, with 11 bases between. CDR3 amino acids: CASSYSAVDHQPQHF. CDR3 coding DNA: TGTGCCAGCAGTTACTCGGCGGTCGACCATCAGCCCCAGCATTTT.

V and J are TRBV15 and TRBJ1-1; 9 nucleotides match TRBD1. V was clipped by 3 bases and J by 4 bases; unmatched bases: 12. The CDR3 loop spans 17 amino acids. Germline V gene lookup returns CDR1 LNHNV and CDR2 YYDKDF (reference sequence). CDR3 coding DNA: TGTGCCACCAGCAGGGACATAAGGCGACAGGGGGGCACTGAAGCTTTCTTT. This sequence encodes CATSRDIRRQGGTEAFF.

The chain carries TRBV27 and TRBJ1-6; 7 bases map to TRBD1. In germline, CDR1 is MNHEY, CDR2 SMNVEV (reference sequence). The J segment lost 6 bases and the V segment lost 2 bases, leaving 4 bases of the junction unmatched. There are 15 residues in the CDR3. The CDR3 bases are TGTGCCAGCAGTTTAGGGACAGAACCTAATTCACCCCTCCACTTT. As protein: CASSLGTEPNSPLHF.

This clone was found once. The chain is built from TRBV5-4 and TRBJ2-3; tentatively, D is TRBD2 (6 bases). Trimming pared 7 bases from V and 1 base from J, leaving 16 bases between. Germline V gene sequence: CDR1 SGHNT, CDR2 YYREEE (reference sequence). This CDR3 is built from 15 residues. CDR3 loop: CASEGGSGGTDTQYF. The DNA for the CDR3 is TGTGCCAGCGAAGGCGGGTCGGGAGGCACAGATACGCAGTATTTT.

The chain recombines TRBV9 with TRBJ1-1, with 7 bases aligning to TRBD1. This CDR3 has 13 amino acids. Germline V gives CDR1 SGDLS, CDR2 YYNGEE. V trimming: 3 bases; J trimming: 6 bases; junction bases outside the gene matches: 5. This chain's CDR3 is CASSGEQGSEAFF. CDR3 nucleotides: TGTGCCAGCAGCGGCGAACAGGGGTCTGAAGCTTTCTTT.

This rearrangement joins TRBV10-2 to TRBJ2-7; D unclear. Trimming removed 7 bases at V and 0 bases at J, with 13 bases between. The CDR3 contains 14 residues. From germline, CDR1 is WSHSY and CDR2 SAAADI. The CDR3 loop reads CASNVYGPSYEQYF. In DNA, the CDR3 is TGCGCCAGCAATGTATATGGCCCCTCCTACGAGCAGTACTTC.

The rearrangement uses TRBV29-1 and TRBJ1-2; 9 nucleotides line up with TRBD1. Germline loops: CDR1 SQVTM, CDR2 ANQGSEA. J lost 7 bases, V lost 2 bases, and 8 bases had no gene match. The CDR3 runs to 14 residues. The CDR3 DNA reads TGCAGCGTTGAACGGACAGGGGAAGGGTCTGGCTACACCTTC. Translated, it gives CSVERTGEGSGYTF.

This chain uses TRBV18 with TRBJ1-6; no firm D call. Germline V lookup: CDR1 KGHSH, CDR2 LQKENI. The CDR3 loop spans 16 amino acids. Trimming pared 1 base from V and 5 bases from J, leaving 12 bases between. Here the CDR3 DNA reads TGTGCCAGCTCACCACGAGGCGGCGATAATAATTCACCCCTCCACTTT. Its protein is CASSPRGGDNNSPLHF.

The J gene is TRBJ1-1, the V gene TRBV12-3 or TRBV12-4; 8 nucleotides align to TRBD1. CDR3 length: 13 amino acids. Trimming removed 6 bases from V and 4 bases from J; junction bases left unmatched: 4. CDR3 coding DNA: TGTGCCAGCAGACAGGGGGTGGGCACTGAAGCTTTCTTT. This codes for CASRQGVGTEAFF.

The J gene is TRBJ2-3, the V gene TRBV6-5; no definite D call. Germline V CDR1 and CDR2: MNHEY, SVGAGI. The CDR3 has 15 residues. Trimming removed 8 bases at V and 5 bases at J, with 20 bases between. CDR3 sequence reads: CASLGRGKPRDTQYF. The CDR3 nucleotides are TGTGCCAGCCTAGGTCGTGGTAAACCTCGAGATACGCAGTATTTT.

The gene calls are TRBV9 and TRBJ2-1; 10 bases line up with TRBD1. Germline CDR1 SGDLS, CDR2 YYNGEE. The CDR3 is made up of 15 amino acids. Trimming cost V 3 bases and J 6 bases; bases outside gene matches: 6. CDR3 coding DNA: TGTGCCAGCAGCGCTCCTGGGACAGGGGTCAATGAGCAGTTCTTC. It specifies CASSAPGTGVNEQFF.

The sample holds a few counts of this clone. The V and J genes are TRBV3-1 (or the pseudogene TRBV3-2) and TRBJ1-1; no firm D call. Germline V CDR1 and CDR2: LGHDT, YNNKEL (reference sequence). Trimming removed 4 bases from V and 5 bases from J, with 8 bases in between. The CDR3 spans 12 residues. In DNA form, the CDR3 reads TGTGCCAGCAGCCTGGTTCGGACTGAAGCTTTCTTT. This sequence encodes CASSLVRTEAFF.

The chain couples TRBV7-2 to TRBJ2-1, with D possibly TRBD1 on 5 matching bases. CDR3 size: 15 residues. Germline V gene lookup returns CDR1 SGHTA and CDR2 FQGNSA. V was clipped by 5 bases and J by 4 bases, with 15 bases between them. The CDR3 region has the DNA TGTGCCAGCAGCCAAGGGGTGTACCAGTACAATGAGCAGTTCTTC. Its protein is CASSQGVYQYNEQFF.

The V call is TRBV6-4, the J call TRBJ2-2; possibly TRBD1 for D (6 bases). Germline V gives CDR1 MRHNA, CDR2 SNTAGT. V lost 11 bases, J lost 4 bases, and 8 bases lay in between. This CDR3 comprises 11 residues. The CDR3 protein is CAGQSTGELFF. CDR3 DNA: TGTGCCGGACAGAGCACCGGGGAGCTGTTTTTT.

The chain combines TRBV5-1 with TRBJ2-2; 7 bases agree with TRBD2. CDR3 length equals 14 residues. CDR1 and CDR2 from the germline V gene are SGHRS and YFSETQ. J gave up 1 base and V 7 bases, and 4 bases lay outside the gene matches. The chain's CDR3 is CASRLAQNTGELFF. CDR3 sequence (DNA): TGCGCCAGCCGACTAGCCCAGAACACCGGGGAGCTGTTTTTT. The variable domain in full, completed from reference TRBV5-1 and TRBJ2-2, reads KAGVTQTPRYLIKTRGQQVTLSCSPISGHRSVSWYQQTPGQGLQFLFEYFSETQRNKGNFPGRFSGRQFSNSRSEMNVSTLELGDSALYLCASRLAQNTGELFFGEGSRLTVL.

This clone has a single count. J is TRBJ1-4 and V is TRBV23-1; 8 nucleotides match TRBD1. TRBV23-1 is assigned to the ORF class and has an uncertain function. The CDR3 is made up of 19 amino acids. Trimming cost V 1 base and J 2 bases; bases outside gene matches: 12. The CDR3 sequence: CASSQFYFGAGGTNEKLFF. Written as DNA, the CDR3 is TGCGCCAGCAGTCAATTTTATTTCGGGGCAGGGGGCACTAATGAAAAACTGTTTTTT.